This T cell receptor beta chain was profiled in a study of CD8 T cells in ankylosing spondylitis. The TCR beta libraries were generated through quantitative 5'-RACE incorporating molecular barcodes. Via MiXCR, TCRdb re-called the 5' RACE reads, giving one row per CDR3 protein. The data show some 250,000 distinct CDR3 sequences, 7.5% to 9% seen once. In germline, CDR1 is DFQATT, CDR2 SNEGSKA (reference sequence). CDR3 size: 17 residues. Study-wide results and limits: CD8+ by phenotype, disease-linked clones were relatively rare in peripheral blood. Apparently characteristic of ankylosing spondylitis blood was a TCR beta motif (roughly eight highly homologous variants).

Of note for this clonotype: Its antigen is still unknown. One end of the junction does not line up with germline, which may come from a read error.

What was sequenced was blood, either unsorted or a sorted T cell fraction (not recorded which). The receptor's source is a male donor with ankylosing spondylitis or in good health (not recorded which). The V gene is TRBV20-1, the J gene TRBJ2-1; no clear D. CDR3 loop: CCARPRVGKNSYNEQFF. The DNA of the CDR3 is TGCTGTGCTAGACCCCGGGTAGGGAAGAACTCCTACAATGAGCAGTTCTTC.